The 10 T cell receptor beta chains listed next were all sequenced from one sample in a study of T cell repertoires in cytomegalovirus infection. MiXCR, run by TCRdb on the reads, gives a single entry per CDR3 protein. The sample carries around 280,000 distinct CDR3 sequences, around 9.6% recorded once. The sequencing input was PBMCs. The source is a human donor in good health (CMV status not recorded). Some clones in this sample may be carry-over from other donors' samples.

The rearrangement links TRBV20-1 to TRBJ2-3, with D perhaps given as TRBD1 or TRBD2 (5 bases each). CDR1 DFQATT and CDR2 SNEGSKA come from the germline V gene (reference sequence). V was pared by 4 bases and J by 3 bases, with 17 bases between. The CDR3 is 15 amino acids. The CDR3 protein is CSATLSQGATDTQYF. The CDR3, as DNA: TGCAGTGCTACTCTTTCGCAGGGAGCGACAGATACGCAGTATTTT.

Here the CDR3 DNA reads TGTGCCAGCAGGAACAGGGGGATGAACACTGAAGCTTTCTTT. Translating gives CASRNRGMNTEAFF. The chain combines TRBV28 with TRBJ1-1; 8 nucleotides line up with TRBD1. Trimming cost V 6 bases and J 0 bases; bases outside gene matches: 3. This CDR3 comprises 14 residues. Germline CDR1 reads MDHEN; CDR2 reads SYDVKM.

This clonotype was seen more than once but under ten times. The CDR3 region has the DNA TGCAGTGCTCCACCCCGTCCGGGGCGAGAGACCGGGGAGCTGTTTTTT. The encoded protein is CSAPPRPGRETGELFF. The gene calls are TRBV20-1 and TRBJ2-2; D is perhaps TRBD1 or TRBD2 (5 bases each). The CDR3 loop spans 16 amino acids. The germline gives CDR1 DFQATT, CDR2 SNEGSKA (reference sequence). With 5 bases removed from V and 5 bases from J, the gap between germline ends came to 21 bases.

This clonotype has at least ten counts. V is TRBV2 and J is TRBJ2-5, with TRBD1 matching over 8 bases. Germline CDR1 reads SNHLY; CDR2 reads FYNNEI. The CDR3 covers 14 residues. Losses at the gene ends were 1 base for V and 7 bases for J; bases not matched to a gene: 5. CDR3 nucleotides: TGTGCCAGCAGTGAAGAGCAGGGGGCGCGGACCCAGTACTTC. It is translated as CASSEEQGARTQYF.

The chain combines TRBV5-1 with TRBJ1-6; D is unresolved. CDR3 length equals 13 residues. V was clipped by 4 bases and J by 8 bases, with 10 bases between them. CDR1 SGHRS and CDR2 YFSETQ come from the germline V gene. CDR3 in amino acids: CASSLRADSPLHF. The CDR3 DNA is TGCGCCAGCAGCCTGAGGGCAGATTCACCCCTCCACTTT.

Many counts were recorded for this clonotype. The rearrangement joins TRBV18 to TRBJ1-2; the match to TRBD1 covers 9 bases. In germline, CDR1 is KGHSH, CDR2 LQKENI. The CDR3 has 16 residues. V was pared by 6 bases and J by 3 bases, with 11 bases of the junction left unmatched. Here the CDR3 reads CASSPDRGRNYYGYTF. The CDR3 DNA sequence: TGTGCCAGCTCTCCGGACAGGGGACGAAATTACTATGGCTACACCTTC. The complete variable domain, with remaining parts taken from reference TRBV18 and TRBJ1-2, reads NAGVMQNPRHLVRRRGQEARLRCSPMKGHSHVYWYRQLPEEGLKFMVYLQKENIIDESGMPKERFSAEFPKEGPSILRIQQVVRGDSAAYFCASSPDRGRNYYGYTFGSGTRLTVV.

This clonotype was counted ten times or more. V usage is TRBV7-9 and J usage is TRBJ2-2; possibly TRBD1 or TRBD2 for D (5 bases each). The CDR3 runs to 16 residues. Trimming removed 0 bases at V and 4 bases at J, with 12 bases between. The germline V gene encodes CDR1 SEHNR and CDR2 FQNEAQ (reference sequence). The CDR3 sequence: CASSLATGQGTGELFF. The CDR3 region has the DNA TGTGCCAGCAGCTTAGCGACGGGGCAGGGCACCGGGGAGCTGTTTTTT.

The rearrangement links TRBV7-9 to TRBJ2-5, with TRBD1 matching 9 bases. Per the germline V gene, CDR1 is SEHNR and CDR2 is FQNEAQ (reference sequence). This CDR3 has 15 residues. V lost 5 bases, J lost 5 bases, and 9 bases stayed unmatched. Here the CDR3 reads CASSGHRGRGETQYF. CDR3 in DNA: TGTGCCAGCAGCGGACACAGGGGGCGGGGGGAGACCCAGTACTTC.

This clonotype appeared many times. This chain uses TRBV5-6 with TRBJ2-7; 8 nucleotides line up with TRBD2. Germline V gene lookup returns CDR1 SGHDT and CDR2 YYEEEE. The trim removed 4 bases at V and 2 bases at J, leaving 5 bases unmatched. The CDR3 is made up of 14 amino acids. CDR3: CASSVSGDAYEQYF. The DNA of the CDR3 is TGTGCCAGCAGCGTTAGCGGGGATGCCTACGAGCAGTACTTC. Combining the CDR3 with reference TRBV5-6 and TRBJ2-7 gives the whole variable domain DAGVTQSPTHLIKTRGQQVTLRCSPKSGHDTVSWYQQALGQGPQFIFQYYEEEERQRGNFPDRFSGHQFPNYSSELNVNALLLGDSALYLCASSVSGDAYEQYFGPGTRLTVT.

This clonotype was observed at least ten times. This rearrangement joins TRBV7-2 to TRBJ2-5; a weak D match, TRBD2 (7 bases). In germline, CDR1 is SGHTA, CDR2 FQGNSA. The V and J ends lost 3 bases and 5 bases respectively, with 16 bases between them. This CDR3 region has 15 residues. DNA for the CDR3: TGTGCCAGCAGCTTTGTAGGGGGGGCAGGGGAGACCCAGTACTTC. Translated: CASSFVGGAGETQYF.